The 9 T cell receptor beta chains in this list originate from one sample, sequenced in a study of cytotoxic CD8 clonotypes in ibrutinib-treated CLL (dated by TCRdb to the early 2020s). Library method: the immunoSEQ multiplex PCR assay. The source is immuneACCESS, and TCRdb retained only in-frame sequences with V and J called. Part of the clones is not carried over; for the studies checked, unresolved V genes explain less than half of this, and the remainder is unexplained. The sample includes around 40,000 clones, with about 70% observed a single time. Roughly 9.1% of the sample is taken by the ten largest. The label giving this sample's time point can be read as: progressive disease on ibrutinib. The sequencing here drew on PBMCs, taken at disease progression, from a patient treated with ibrutinib. These receptors all stem from a human donor with chronic lymphocytic leukemia.

The table lists this clone with a count of one. This chain uses TRBV28 with TRBJ2-3; D may be TRBD1 (5 bases). The V end was cut by 4 bases, the J end by 6 bases, with 20 bases between. Germline V gene data show CDR1 as MDHEN and CDR2 as SYDVKM. The CDR3 totals 16 residues. Here the CDR3 reads CASSSQARAYADTQYF. CDR3 bases: TGTGCCAGCAGTTCGCAGGCCAGGGCGTATGCTGATACGCAGTATTTT.

CDR3 region: CASSLSGTDTQYF. The CDR3 DNA is TGTGCCAGCAGCTTGAGCGGCACAGATACGCAGTATTTT. The genes are TRBV5-6 and TRBJ2-3; D remains ambiguous. Germline assignment: CDR1 SGHDT and CDR2 YYEEEE. Trimming removed 1 base from V and 1 base from J, with 4 bases in between. The CDR3 runs to 13 residues.

The chain employs TRBV2 and TRBJ2-2; D is perhaps TRBD1 or TRBD2 (5 bases each). CDR1 is SNHLY, CDR2 FYNNEI, per germline. This CDR3 has 13 amino acids. V lost 4 bases to trimming and J lost 6 bases, with 9 bases between them. In DNA form, the CDR3 reads TGTGCCAGCAGTGTTCGAGGGGCCGGGGAGCTGTTTTTT. Translation: CASSVRGAGELFF.

In its sample, this clone was seen once. The chain has TRBV9 and TRBJ2-2, with 12 bases identical to TRBD1. Trimming cost V 0 bases and J 5 bases; bases outside gene matches: 14. CDR1 SGDLS and CDR2 YYNGEE come from the germline V gene. CDR3 length equals 20 residues. In DNA, the CDR3 is TGTGCCAGCAGCGTAGATACCGGGACAGGGGGCTTTTTTTGGACCGGGGAGCTGTTTTTT. This codes for CASSVDTGTGGFFWTGELFF.

The J gene is TRBJ2-3, the V gene TRBV4-1; D is unclear. Germline CDR1 MGHRA, CDR2 YSYEKL. V shed 4 bases and J shed 6 bases, with 8 bases lying between them. The CDR3 extends over 12 amino acids. The CDR3 sequence: CASSLTRDTQYF. In DNA form, the CDR3 reads TGCGCCAGCAGCCTAACGAGGGATACGCAGTATTTT.

This clone was found once. The chain is built from TRBV2 and TRBJ1-3, with D tentatively TRBD1 (5 bases). With 7 bases removed from V and 3 bases from J, the gap between germline ends came to 10 bases. The CDR3 extends over 13 amino acids. Germline values: CDR1 SNHLY, CDR2 FYNNEI. This CDR3 is CASMRGVGNTIYF. DNA of the CDR3: TGTGCCAGCATGAGAGGGGTTGGAAACACCATATATTTT.

CDR3 protein: CASSSSSLAGGHVGSYNEQFF. DNA for the CDR3: TGCGCCAGCAGTTCTTCCTCACTAGCGGGGGGCCACGTTGGCTCCTACAATGAGCAGTTCTTC. The J gene is TRBJ2-1, the V gene TRBV5-1; 12 bases are shared with TRBD2. The CDR3 covers 21 residues. V shed 5 bases, J shed 0 bases, and the junction held 18 bases outside the gene matches. Germline CDR1 is SGHRS and CDR2 is YFSETQ. Full variable domain (remainder filled in from reference TRBV5-1 and TRBJ2-1): KAGVTQTPRYLIKTRGQQVTLSCSPISGHRSVSWYQQTPGQGLQFLFEYFSETQRNKGNFPGRFSGRQFSNSRSEMNVSTLELGDSALYLCASSSSSLAGGHVGSYNEQFFGPGTRLTVL.

This clone was seen only a few times. The chain joins TRBV28 to TRBJ1-5; possibly TRBD1 for D (5 bases). Trimming shortened V by 6 bases and J by 5 bases, and 14 bases separated the two germline ends. The length of the CDR3 is 14 residues. Looked up from germline, CDR1 is MDHEN and CDR2 is SYDVKM. The CDR3 region has the DNA TGTGCCAGCAGCCACAGGAGAACCTATCAGCCCCAGCATTTT. Protein: CASSHRRTYQPQHF.

This chain connects TRBV25-1 to TRBJ2-1; D not resolved. Germline CDR1 reads MGHDK; CDR2 reads SYGVNS. V gave up 1 base and J gave up 5 bases, with 15 bases separating them. The CDR3 runs to 16 residues. The CDR3 DNA follows: TGTGCCAGCAGTGAATCAGCAGGCTCAGACCACAATGAGCAGTTCTTC. It encodes CASSESAGSDHNEQFF.